A single sample is the source of the 11 T cell receptor beta chains below, sequenced in a study of cytomegalovirus exposure and HLA in healthy donors. PCR employed 60 Vbeta and 13 Jbeta primers. The table came from immunoSEQ multiplex PCR; TCRdb's copy has only in-frame clones and leaves some out. There are about 43,000 clones in the sample, with under 2% held by the top ten. What was sequenced was PBMCs. The origin of the receptors is a woman aged 25 to 45 in good health and CMV-seronegative.

This chain joins TRBV18 and TRBJ2-7; D perhaps matches TRBD2 (6 bases). CDR1 and CDR2 from the germline V gene are KGHSH and LQKENI. The V and J ends lost 5 bases and 6 bases respectively, with 11 bases between them. This CDR3 has 12 residues. The CDR3 nucleotides read TGTGCCAGCTCAGAAGCAGCGGGCGAGCAGTACTTC. This codes for CASSEAAGEQYF. The variable domain in full, with the rest retrieved from reference TRBV18 and TRBJ2-7, is NAGVMQNPRHLVRRRGQEARLRCSPMKGHSHVYWYRQLPEEGLKFMVYLQKENIIDESGMPKERFSAEFPKEGPSILRIQQVVRGDSAAYFCASSEAAGEQYFGPGTRLTVT.

The V and J genes are TRBV4-3 and TRBJ2-1; no definite D call. V was shortened by 0 bases and J by 0 bases, with 6 bases between the two germline ends. This CDR3 comprises 15 residues. CDR1 is LGHNA, CDR2 YSLEER, per germline. The CDR3 sequence: CASSQEPSSYNEQFF. In DNA, the CDR3 is TGCGCCAGCAGCCAAGAGCCGAGCTCCTACAATGAGCAGTTCTTC.

The V gene is TRBV5-1, the J gene TRBJ2-1; 8 bases are shared with TRBD1. Germline CDR1 reads SGHRS; CDR2 reads YFSETQ. V was pared by 2 bases and J by 9 bases, with 1 base of the junction left unmatched. This CDR3 is built from 12 residues. CDR3 residues: CASSLQGVEQFF. The CDR3 nucleotides read TGCGCCAGCAGCTTACAGGGGGTTGAGCAGTTCTTC.

The J gene is TRBJ2-7, the V gene TRBV18, with TRBD2 identical over 7 bases. The junction had 13 bases not matched to a gene; V was cut back by 2 bases and J by 3 bases. Germline CDR1 and CDR2: KGHSH and LQKENI. The CDR3 length is 17 residues. The CDR3 sequence: CASSPMGVTPGGYEQYF. In DNA form, the CDR3 reads TGTGCCAGCTCACCAATGGGCGTAACGCCGGGAGGCTACGAGCAGTACTTC.

The chain couples TRBV2 to TRBJ1-2, with 8 bases lining up with TRBD1. CDR3 size: 13 residues. V trimming: 7 bases; J trimming: 4 bases; junction bases outside the gene matches: 5. CDR1 is SNHLY, CDR2 FYNNEI, per germline. In DNA, the CDR3 is TGTGCCAGCATTTTCGGGACAGGCTATGGCTACACCTTC. Translation: CASIFGTGYGYTF. Variable domain in full (rest from reference TRBV2 and TRBJ1-2): EPEVTQTPSHQVTQMGQEVILRCVPISNHLYFYWYRQILGQKVEFLVSFYNNEISEKSEIFDDQFSVERPDGSNFTLKIRSTKLEDSAMYFCASIFGTGYGYTFGSGTRLTVV.

The CDR3 bases are TGCGCCAGCAGCCGGGGGCGGACTTACGAGCAGTACTTC. Translated, it gives CASSRGRTYEQYF. The chain couples TRBV4-1 to TRBJ2-7; D possibly corresponds to TRBD1 (6 bases). V lost 4 bases and J lost 4, with 11 bases in between. In germline, CDR1 is MGHRA, CDR2 YSYEKL. CDR3 length: 13 residues.

The chain uses TRBV19 and TRBJ2-5; 7 positions agree with TRBD2. J lost 5 bases, V lost 5 bases, and 11 bases had no gene match. Germline CDR1 is LNHDA and CDR2 is SQIVND (reference sequence). CDR3 length: 15 amino acids. The CDR3 sequence is CASSLRGGVLETQYF. CDR3 DNA sequence: TGTGCCAGTAGTCTCCGGGGAGGGGTTCTCGAGACCCAGTACTTC. The variable domain in full, with the rest retrieved from reference TRBV19 and TRBJ2-5, is DGGITQSPKYLFRKEGQNVTLSCEQNLNHDAMYWYRQDPGQGLRLIYYSQIVNDFQKGDIAEGYSVSREKKESFPLTVTSAQKNPTAFYLCASSLRGGVLETQYFGPGTRLLVL.

This chain uses TRBV29-1 with TRBJ1-1; D is undetermined. Germline assignment: CDR1 SQVTM and CDR2 ANQGSEA. CDR3 size: 11 residues. Between the trimmed V and J ends, which lost 4 bases and 4 bases, there was a span of 7 bases. In DNA form, the CDR3 reads TGCAGCGTTGCCCAGTCCACTGAAGCTTTCTTT. It encodes CSVAQSTEAFF. Full variable domain (outside the CDR3, taken from reference TRBV29-1 and TRBJ1-1): SAVISQKPSRDICQRGTSLTIQCQVDSQVTMMFWYRQQPGQSLTLIATANQGSEATYESGFVIDKFPISRPNLTFSTLTVSNMSPEDSSIYLCSVAQSTEAFFGQGTRLTVV.

The rearrangement links TRBV7-2 to TRBJ2-7; tentative D call: TRBD2 (6 bases). The V gene lost 1 base and the J gene lost 6 bases, with 16 bases spanning the gap. This CDR3 has 15 residues. The germline V gene encodes CDR1 SGHTA and CDR2 FQGNSA. CDR3 residues: CASSLGRDLGIEQYF. DNA of the CDR3: TGTGCCAGCAGCTTAGGGCGGGACCTGGGCATCGAGCAGTACTTC. Full variable domain (rest looked up from reference TRBV7-2 and TRBJ2-7): GAGVSQSPSNKVTEKGKDVELRCDPISGHTALYWYRQSLGQGLEFLIYFQGNSAPDKSGLPSDRFSAERTGGSVSTLTIQRTQQEDSAVYLCASSLGRDLGIEQYFGPGTRLTVT.

The gene calls are TRBV13 and TRBJ1-4; possibly TRBD1 for D (6 bases). The CDR3 covers 17 residues. The germline V gene has CDR1 PRHDT and CDR2 FYEKMQ (reference sequence). The V gene lost 5 bases and the J gene lost 0 bases, with 16 bases spanning the gap. CDR3 residues: CASSRLDRFATNEKLFF. DNA for the CDR3: TGTGCCAGCAGCCGGCTGGACAGATTTGCAACTAATGAAAAACTGTTTTTT.

This rearrangement joins TRBV7-9 to TRBJ2-6; 12 bases align to TRBD1. Trimming at V came to 2 bases and at J to 2 bases, leaving 4 bases not matched to a gene. The length of the CDR3 is 18 residues. Germline CDR1 SEHNR, CDR2 FQNEAQ (reference sequence). The CDR3 loop is CASSLLRDRGPGANVLTF. CDR3 in DNA: TGTGCCAGCAGCTTACTCCGGGACAGGGGGCCTGGGGCCAACGTCCTGACTTTC.